The following is a T cell receptor beta chain sequence with its context. The data are from a study of blood T cell repertoires in COVID-19. Looking at the study overall: The samples span acute and convalescent COVID-19 from the United States, Italy and Spain. The cDNA or gDNA used as material had been derived from T cells, B-cell-depleted T cells, or PBMCs.

Authors' processing steps: Amplification of reference gene primers provided the estimated nucleated cell counts. Sequenced by immunoSEQ multiplex PCR; TCRdb stores in-frame clones only, minus some. That table supplies the V and J calls and clone size; D and trimming were determined from the DNA. The sample lists about 170,000 clones, approximately 84% occurring once. Trimming at V came to 5 bases and at J to 3 bases, leaving 4 bases not matched to a gene. Germline CDR1 SGHVS, CDR2 FNYEAQ. The CDR3 loop spans 14 amino acids. Sequencing used peripheral blood. The clonotype comes from a man aged 35-49 years who had recovered from COVID-19. V usage is TRBV7-6 and J usage is TRBJ2-3, with 8 bases fitting TRBD2. The CDR3 bases are TGTGCCAGCAGCCGACCGGGGGGGACAGATACGCAGTATTTT. It is translated as CASSRPGGTDTQYF.